This passage covers 18 T cell receptor beta chains from one sample sequenced in a study of beta chain features in type 1 diabetes. Since all of the isolated RNA was reverse transcribed, expressed TCRB transcripts were what got sequenced. Sequencing used immunoSEQ multiplex PCR; TCRdb keeps in-frame clones, though not all of them. The profile shows about 230,000 clones, over 9.5% of them singletons. The sequencing sample was made of naive CD4+ T cells from blood. These TCRs come from a woman aged 18-29 years in good health.

The J gene is TRBJ1-4, the V gene TRBV5-1, with a tentative D call TRBD1 (6 bases). Germline CDR1 reads SGHRS; CDR2 reads YFSETQ. The CDR3 is 15 residues long. Trimming pared 4 bases from V and 6 bases from J, leaving 16 bases between. CDR3 DNA sequence: TGCGCCAGCAGCCCCGAGCGGGGGCTGGATGAAAAACTGTTTTTT. Translating gives CASSPERGLDEKLFF.

This clone was counted between two and nine times. The V gene is TRBV15, the J gene TRBJ2-4; a possible D gene is TRBD2 (6 bases). Trimming removed 0 bases from V and 6 bases from J, with 15 bases in between. CDR1 is LNHNV, CDR2 YYDKDF, per germline (reference sequence). The CDR3 is 16 amino acids. The CDR3, as DNA: TGTGCCACCAGCAGAGATTCAAGCAGCGGGTCAAACATTCAGTACTTC. Translating gives CATSRDSSSGSNIQYF.

This clone has more than one count but fewer than ten. This chain links TRBV18 with TRBJ2-7, with TRBD2 identical over 10 bases. Trimming removed 6 bases from V and 9 bases from J; junction bases left unmatched: 14. The CDR3 sequence is 15 residues long. Germline CDR1 reads KGHSH; CDR2 reads LQKENI. CDR3 residues: CASSRPLAGLFAQYF. The DNA of the CDR3 is TGTGCCAGCTCCCGACCACTAGCGGGACTTTTCGCGCAGTACTTC.

Only a few counts were recorded for this clone. V usage is TRBV19 and J usage is TRBJ1-5; tentative D call: TRBD1 (5 bases). Germline assignment: CDR1 LNHDA and CDR2 SQIVND (reference sequence). With 2 bases removed from V and 0 bases from J, the gap between germline ends came to 14 bases. The CDR3 runs 17 residues. The CDR3 here is CASSIRARGYSNQPQHF. CDR3 sequence (DNA): TGTGCCAGTAGTATAAGGGCCCGGGGGTATAGCAATCAGCCCCAGCATTTT. The entire variable domain, with the rest obtained from reference TRBV19 and TRBJ1-5, is as follows: DGGITQSPKYLFRKEGQNVTLSCEQNLNHDAMYWYRQDPGQGLRLIYYSQIVNDFQKGDIAEGYSVSREKKESFPLTVTSAQKNPTAFYLCASSIRARGYSNQPQHFGDGTRLSIL.

The V call is TRBV9, the J call TRBJ2-5; 11 positions match TRBD2. The CDR3 consists of 16 residues. Germline CDR1 and CDR2: SGDLS and YYNGEE. Trimming at V came to 0 bases and at J to 5 bases, leaving 6 bases not matched to a gene. Here the CDR3 reads CASSVGRSGGAETQYF. DNA of the CDR3: TGTGCCAGCAGCGTAGGGCGTAGCGGGGGGGCCGAGACCCAGTACTTC.

V is TRBV7-9 and J is TRBJ1-1, with a tentative D call TRBD1 (5 bases). CDR1 is SEHNR, CDR2 FQNEAQ, per germline (reference sequence). The V end was cut by 5 bases, the J end by 5 bases, with 18 bases between. The CDR3 consists of 15 residues. The CDR3 is CASSLGAGTLTEAFF. As DNA, the CDR3 is TGTGCCAGCAGCCTCGGTGCAGGGACTTTAACTGAAGCTTTCTTT.

This clone was counted a few times. J is TRBJ1-2 and V is TRBV4-2; possibly TRBD1 for D (6 bases). V lost 4 bases, J lost 8 bases, and 20 bases lay in between. The CDR3 has 15 amino acids. CDR1 LGHNA and CDR2 YNFKEQ come from the germline V gene. CDR3 DNA: TGTGCCAGCAGCCCCCGGGACCAGGGGTACTCCGGCTACACCTTC. Residues: CASSPRDQGYSGYTF.

This clone appeared once. The chain recombines TRBV10-1 with TRBJ2-1; 10 bases line up with TRBD2. The germline CDR1 and CDR2 sequences are WNHNN and SYGVQD (reference sequence). V shed 0 bases, J shed 3 bases, and the junction held 2 bases outside the gene matches. The CDR3 extends over 16 amino acids. DNA of the CDR3: TGCGCCAGCAGTGAGTCCGGACTAGCGGACTACAATGAGCAGTTCTTC. It is translated as CASSESGLADYNEQFF.

V usage is TRBV6-6 and J usage is TRBJ2-3, with D unclear. The germline gives CDR1 MNHNY, CDR2 SVGAGI (reference sequence). V was trimmed by 7 bases and J by 2 bases, leaving 16 bases between them. The CDR3 contains 15 residues. The CDR3 loop reads CASTQLEWATDTQYF. The CDR3 DNA sequence: TGTGCCAGCACACAGCTTGAATGGGCCACAGATACGCAGTATTTT.

This clone appeared a few times. This chain uses TRBV19 with TRBJ2-5, with 7 bases aligning to TRBD1. Germline CDR1 is LNHDA and CDR2 is SQIVND (reference sequence). The CDR3 runs to 16 residues. J lost 4 bases, V lost 5 bases, and 13 bases had no gene match. Here the CDR3 reads CASSRYRGLEPETQYF. The CDR3, as DNA: TGTGCCAGTAGTCGGTACAGGGGTTTGGAACCAGAGACCCAGTACTTC.

The J gene is TRBJ1-1, the V gene TRBV5-6; TRBD1 agrees at 9 bases. Germline trimming cut 0 bases from V and 3 bases from J; bases unmatched to any gene: 3. Germline CDR1 reads SGHDT; CDR2 reads YYEEEE. The CDR3 contains 15 residues. Here the CDR3 reads CASSLVRTGDTEAFF. CDR3 in DNA: TGTGCCAGCAGCTTGGTCCGGACAGGGGACACTGAAGCTTTCTTT. The full variable domain, rest sourced from reference TRBV5-6 and TRBJ1-1, is DAGVTQSPTHLIKTRGQQVTLRCSPKSGHDTVSWYQQALGQGPQFIFQYYEEEERQRGNFPDRFSGHQFPNYSSELNVNALLLGDSALYLCASSLVRTGDTEAFFGQGTRLTVV.

The chain couples TRBV18 to TRBJ2-2, with a weak D call TRBD1 (6 bases). CDR1 and CDR2 from the germline V gene are KGHSH and LQKENI. The CDR3 has 16 residues. The ends were cut back, 0 bases at V and 4 bases at J, with 12 bases in the middle. CDR3 sequence: CASSPPSRDTTGELFF. Here the CDR3 DNA reads TGTGCCAGCTCACCACCGAGTAGGGACACCACCGGGGAGCTGTTTTTT.

The gene calls are TRBV2 and TRBJ1-4; a weak D match, TRBD1 (6 bases). This CDR3 spans 16 amino acids. Germline V gives CDR1 SNHLY, CDR2 FYNNEI. The V and J ends lost 0 bases and 5 bases respectively, with 13 bases between them. CDR3 sequence reads: CASSEALGGANEKLFF. CDR3 DNA: TGTGCCAGCAGTGAAGCGCTTGGGGGGGCCAATGAAAAACTGTTTTTT. The full variable domain, with the rest looked up from reference TRBV2 and TRBJ1-4, is EPEVTQTPSHQVTQMGQEVILRCVPISNHLYFYWYRQILGQKVEFLVSFYNNEISEKSEIFDDQFSVERPDGSNFTLKIRSTKLEDSAMYFCASSEALGGANEKLFFGSGTQLSVL.

This clone was observed a few times. The chain has TRBV7-3 and TRBJ1-6, with 7 bases identical to TRBD1. Germline V CDR1 and CDR2: SGHTA, FQGTGA. V lost 6 bases to trimming and J lost 8 bases; unmatched junction nucleotides: 4. CDR3 length: 13 amino acids. The CDR3 loop is CASSIDRDSPLHF. CDR3 nucleotides: TGTGCCAGCAGTATCGACAGGGATTCACCCCTCCACTTT.

This clone has a handful of counts. This chain joins TRBV19 and TRBJ2-3, with unresolved D. CDR3 size: 18 residues. Germline-derived CDR1 and CDR2 are LNHDA and SQIVND (reference sequence). Trimming pared 4 bases from V and 2 bases from J, leaving 22 bases between. CDR3 region: CASSTDPTRAGDTDTQYF. In nucleotides, the CDR3 is TGTGCCAGTAGTACGGATCCGACCAGAGCAGGTGACACAGATACGCAGTATTTT.

This clone was picked up a small number of times. The chain recombines TRBV19 with TRBJ1-1; 10 bases line up with TRBD1. J gave up 0 bases and V 6 bases, and 10 bases lay outside the gene matches. CDR3 length: 17 residues. Germline CDR1 reads LNHDA; CDR2 reads SQIVND (reference sequence). The CDR3 here is CASSRKPGQGLNTEAFF. DNA of the CDR3: TGTGCCAGTAGCCGTAAACCGGGACAGGGGCTGAACACTGAAGCTTTCTTT.

The chain employs TRBV9 and TRBJ1-3; maybe TRBD1 (5 bases). The CDR3 runs to 17 residues. CDR1 is SGDLS, CDR2 YYNGEE, per germline. Trimming removed 0 bases from V and 0 bases from J, with 13 bases in between. CDR3 in amino acids: CASSVAGGTNSGNTIYF. CDR3 coding DNA: TGTGCCAGCAGCGTAGCTGGCGGGACGAACTCTGGAAACACCATATATTTT.

This chain links TRBV7-2 with TRBJ1-4, with TRBD1 matching 9 bases. Unmatched junction bases numbered 8, after V lost 5 bases and J lost 7 bases. The CDR3 is 15 amino acids. From germline, CDR1 is SGHTA and CDR2 FQGNSA. Written as DNA, the CDR3 is TGTGCCAGCAGCCGCAACACAGGGGGCAGTGAAAAACTGTTTTTT. It yields the protein CASSRNTGGSEKLFF.